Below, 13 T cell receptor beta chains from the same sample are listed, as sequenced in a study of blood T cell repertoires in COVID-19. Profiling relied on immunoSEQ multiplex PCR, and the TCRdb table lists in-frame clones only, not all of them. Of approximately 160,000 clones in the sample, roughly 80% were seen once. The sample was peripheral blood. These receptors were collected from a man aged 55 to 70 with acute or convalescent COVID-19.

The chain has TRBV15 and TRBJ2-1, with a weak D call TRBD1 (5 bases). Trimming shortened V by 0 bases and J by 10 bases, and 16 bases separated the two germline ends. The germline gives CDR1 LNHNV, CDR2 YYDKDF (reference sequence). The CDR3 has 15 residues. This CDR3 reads CATSRDTGPSKEQFF. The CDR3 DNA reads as TGTGCCACCAGCAGAGATACAGGACCCTCCAAGGAGCAGTTCTTC.

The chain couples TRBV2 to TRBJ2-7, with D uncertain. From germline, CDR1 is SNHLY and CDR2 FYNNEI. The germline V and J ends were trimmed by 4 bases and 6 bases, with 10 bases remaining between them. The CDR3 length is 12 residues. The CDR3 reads CASSGAGLEQYF. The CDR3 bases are TGTGCCAGCAGTGGGGCTGGGCTCGAGCAGTACTTC. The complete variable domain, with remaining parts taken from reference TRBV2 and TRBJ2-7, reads EPEVTQTPSHQVTQMGQEVILRCVPISNHLYFYWYRQILGQKVEFLVSFYNNEISEKSEIFDDQFSVERPDGSNFTLKIRSTKLEDSAMYFCASSGAGLEQYFGPGTRLTVT.

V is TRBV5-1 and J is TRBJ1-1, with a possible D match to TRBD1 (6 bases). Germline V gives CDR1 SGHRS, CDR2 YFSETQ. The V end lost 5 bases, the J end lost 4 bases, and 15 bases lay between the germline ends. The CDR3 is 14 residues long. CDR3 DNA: TGCGCCAGCAGTCTCGGGGGGGCTCCCACTGAAGCTTTCTTT. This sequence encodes CASSLGGAPTEAFF. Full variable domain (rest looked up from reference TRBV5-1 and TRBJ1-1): KAGVTQTPRYLIKTRGQQVTLSCSPISGHRSVSWYQQTPGQGLQFLFEYFSETQRNKGNFPGRFSGRQFSNSRSEMNVSTLELGDSALYLCASSLGGAPTEAFFGQGTRLTVV.

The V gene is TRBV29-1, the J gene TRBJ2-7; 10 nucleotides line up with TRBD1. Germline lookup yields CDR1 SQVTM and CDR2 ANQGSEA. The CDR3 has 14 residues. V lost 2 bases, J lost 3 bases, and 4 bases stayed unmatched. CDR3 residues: CSVETGQGDYEQYF. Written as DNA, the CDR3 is TGCAGCGTTGAAACTGGACAGGGGGACTACGAGCAGTACTTC.

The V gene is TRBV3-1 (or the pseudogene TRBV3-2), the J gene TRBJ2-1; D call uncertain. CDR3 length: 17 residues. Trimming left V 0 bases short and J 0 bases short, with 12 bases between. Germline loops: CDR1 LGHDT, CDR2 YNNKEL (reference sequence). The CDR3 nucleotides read TGTGCCAGCAGCCAAGAAACCGGTCCTAGCTCCTACAATGAGCAGTTCTTC. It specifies CASSQETGPSSYNEQFF.

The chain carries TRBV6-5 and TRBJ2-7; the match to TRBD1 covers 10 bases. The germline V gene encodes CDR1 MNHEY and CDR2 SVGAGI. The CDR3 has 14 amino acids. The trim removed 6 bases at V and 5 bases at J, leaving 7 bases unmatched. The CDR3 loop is CASRETGGIDEQYF. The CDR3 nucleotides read TGTGCCAGCAGAGAGACAGGGGGCATCGACGAGCAGTACTTC.

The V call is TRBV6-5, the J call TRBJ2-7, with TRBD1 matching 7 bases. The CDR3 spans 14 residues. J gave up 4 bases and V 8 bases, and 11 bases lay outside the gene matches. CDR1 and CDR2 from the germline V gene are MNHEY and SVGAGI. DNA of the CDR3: TGTGCCAGCGGACACGACAGGGTGAAGTACGAGCAGTACTTC. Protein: CASGHDRVKYEQYF.

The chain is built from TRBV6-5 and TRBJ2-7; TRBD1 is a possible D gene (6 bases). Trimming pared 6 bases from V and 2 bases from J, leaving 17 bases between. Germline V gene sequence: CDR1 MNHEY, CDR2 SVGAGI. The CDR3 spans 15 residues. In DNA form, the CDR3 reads TGTGCCAGCAGGCCTCGACAGGTTCAAACCTACGAGCAGTACTTC. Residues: CASRPRQVQTYEQYF.

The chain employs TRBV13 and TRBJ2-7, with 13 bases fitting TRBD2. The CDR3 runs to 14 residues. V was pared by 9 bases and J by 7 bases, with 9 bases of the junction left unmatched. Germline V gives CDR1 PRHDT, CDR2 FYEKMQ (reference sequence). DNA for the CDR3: TGTGCCAGTGGGACTAGCGGGGCAGGGGGGGAGCAGTACTTC. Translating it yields CASGTSGAGGEQYF.

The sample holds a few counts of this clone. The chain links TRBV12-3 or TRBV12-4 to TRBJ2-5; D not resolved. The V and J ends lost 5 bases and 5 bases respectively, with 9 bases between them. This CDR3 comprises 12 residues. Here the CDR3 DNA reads TGTGCCAGCAGTCCCTCTGGCGAGACCCAGTACTTC. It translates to CASSPSGETQYF.

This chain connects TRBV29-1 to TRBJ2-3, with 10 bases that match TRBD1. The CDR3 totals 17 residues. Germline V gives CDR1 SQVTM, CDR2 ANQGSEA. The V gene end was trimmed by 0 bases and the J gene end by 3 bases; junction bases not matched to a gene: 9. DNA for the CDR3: TGCAGCGTTGAAGAGGACAAGGACAGGGGGACTACAGATACGCAGTATTTT. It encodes CSVEEDKDRGTTDTQYF.

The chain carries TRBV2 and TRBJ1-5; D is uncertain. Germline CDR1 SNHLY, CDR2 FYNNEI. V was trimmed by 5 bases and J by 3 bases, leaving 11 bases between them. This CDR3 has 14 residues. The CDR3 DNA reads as TGTGCCAGCAGTAAGGACGGGATCAATCAGCCCCAGCATTTT. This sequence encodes CASSKDGINQPQHF.

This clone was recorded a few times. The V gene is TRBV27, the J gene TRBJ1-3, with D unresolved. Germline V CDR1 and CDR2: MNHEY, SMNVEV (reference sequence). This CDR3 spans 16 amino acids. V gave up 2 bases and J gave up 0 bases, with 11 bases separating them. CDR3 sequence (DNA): TGTGCCAGCAGTTTAGGCTACGGGAGCTCTGGAAACACCATATATTTT. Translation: CASSLGYGSSGNTIYF.